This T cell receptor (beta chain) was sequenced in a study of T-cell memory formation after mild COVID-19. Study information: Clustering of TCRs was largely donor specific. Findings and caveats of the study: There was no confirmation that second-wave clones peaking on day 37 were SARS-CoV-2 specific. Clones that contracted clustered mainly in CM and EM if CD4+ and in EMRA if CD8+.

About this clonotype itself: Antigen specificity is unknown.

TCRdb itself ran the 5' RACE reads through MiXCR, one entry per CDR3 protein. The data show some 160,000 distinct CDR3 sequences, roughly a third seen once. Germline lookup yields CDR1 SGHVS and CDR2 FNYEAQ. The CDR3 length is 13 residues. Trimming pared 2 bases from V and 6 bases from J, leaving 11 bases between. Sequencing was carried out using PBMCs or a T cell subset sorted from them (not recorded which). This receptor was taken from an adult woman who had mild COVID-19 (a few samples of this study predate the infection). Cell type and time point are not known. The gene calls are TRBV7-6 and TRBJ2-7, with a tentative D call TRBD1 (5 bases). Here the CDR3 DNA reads TGTGCCAGCAGCTTACAGGGCGGTAGCGAGCAGTACTTC. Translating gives CASSLQGGSEQYF.